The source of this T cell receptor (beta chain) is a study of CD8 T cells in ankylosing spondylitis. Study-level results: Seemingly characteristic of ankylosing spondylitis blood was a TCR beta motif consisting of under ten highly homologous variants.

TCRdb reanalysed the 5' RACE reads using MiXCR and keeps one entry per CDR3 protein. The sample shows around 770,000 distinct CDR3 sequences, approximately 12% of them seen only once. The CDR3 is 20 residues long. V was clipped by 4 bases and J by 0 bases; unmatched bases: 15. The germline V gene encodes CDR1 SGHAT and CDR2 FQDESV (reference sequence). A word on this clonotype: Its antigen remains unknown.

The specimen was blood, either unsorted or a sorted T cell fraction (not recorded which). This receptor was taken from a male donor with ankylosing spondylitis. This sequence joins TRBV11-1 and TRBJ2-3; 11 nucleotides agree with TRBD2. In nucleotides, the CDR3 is TGTGCCAGCAGCTCCCGGTGGCTAGCGGGGGGCTCCTACAGCACAGATACGCAGTATTTT. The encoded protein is CASSSRWLAGGSYSTDTQYF.